A single sample is the source of the 7 T cell receptor beta chains below, sequenced in a study of T cell responses to AZD1222 COVID-19 vaccine. Here immunoSEQ multiplex PCR was the method, and the copy in TCRdb shows in-frame clones only, minus some. The repertoire has some 140,000 clones, under 95% of them found once; the top ten carry approximately 3.4%. The starting material was peripheral blood, obtained on day 0 of AZD1222 vaccination. These receptors were collected from an adult in good health.

The chain combines TRBV5-1 with TRBJ2-7, with 8 bases aligning to TRBD1. Germline assignment: CDR1 SGHRS and CDR2 YFSETQ. J gave up 5 bases and V 7 bases, and 8 bases lay outside the gene matches. This CDR3 is built from 13 residues. CDR3 amino acids: CASGRQGTDEQYF. CDR3 coding DNA: TGCGCCAGCGGGAGACAGGGGACCGACGAGCAGTACTTC.

A single count supports this clone. The chain carries TRBV23-1 and TRBJ1-5; TRBD1 is a possible D gene (6 bases). TRBV23-1 carries the ORF label, with uncertain function. V shed 0 bases and J shed 6 bases, with 15 bases lying between them. The CDR3 spans 16 residues. The CDR3 is CASSQSHRVMSQPQHF. The CDR3 nucleotides are TGCGCCAGCAGTCAATCGCACAGGGTAATGAGTCAGCCCCAGCATTTT.

J is TRBJ2-5 and V is TRBV5-1; TRBD1 matches at 9 bases. V shed 4 bases, J shed 5 bases, and the junction held 12 bases outside the gene matches. CDR1 and CDR2 (germline): SGHRS, YFSETQ. The CDR3 covers 16 residues. The CDR3 region is CASSVYLQGAGETQYF. Here the CDR3 DNA reads TGCGCCAGCAGCGTATACCTACAGGGGGCAGGGGAGACCCAGTACTTC.

Only one count was recorded for this clone. The chain couples TRBV10-3 to TRBJ2-2, with 10 bases aligning to TRBD1. The CDR3 contains 14 residues. Germline-derived CDR1 and CDR2 are ENHRY and SYGVKD. J was trimmed by 5 bases and V by 10 bases; bases with no gene match: 7. In nucleotides, the CDR3 is TGTGCCAGCTACGACAGGGGGCGAACCGGGGAGCTGTTTTTT. It yields the protein CASYDRGRTGELFF.

This clone appeared once. The chain carries TRBV7-2 and TRBJ2-1, with 10 bases lining up with TRBD2. With V trimmed by 8 bases and J by 8 bases, 9 bases remained unmatched. The CDR3 has 14 residues. CDR1 and CDR2 from the germline V gene are SGHTA and FQGNSA. CDR3 nucleotides: TGTGCCAGCCGGATAGCGGGAGGATGGGATGAGCAGTTCTTC. Amino acids: CASRIAGGWDEQFF.

V usage is TRBV6-1 and J usage is TRBJ1-1; 7 nucleotides line up with TRBD1. This CDR3 has 13 residues. Germline values: CDR1 MNHNS, CDR2 SASEGT. J lost 6 bases, V lost 3 bases, and 4 bases had no gene match. For the CDR3, the DNA is TGTGCCAGCAGTGACAACAGGGGATCTGAAGCTTTCTTT. Translation gives CASSDNRGSEAFF.

The chain couples TRBV19 to TRBJ2-7; D possibly corresponds to TRBD2 (6 bases). The V and J ends lost 3 bases and 5 bases respectively, with 11 bases between them. This CDR3 is 13 amino acids long. Germline CDR1 and CDR2: LNHDA and SQIVND (reference sequence). CDR3 DNA: TGTGCCAGTAGTATCGGAGGGACCCACGAGCAGTACTTC. Translation gives CASSIGGTHEQYF.